This T cell receptor (beta chain) was sequenced for a study of control samples from healthy donors and cancer patients (dated by TCRdb to the early 2020s). The method was the immunoSEQ multiplex PCR assay. Entries here come from immuneACCESS through TCRdb and include only in-frame sequences with V and J called. Some clones fail to appear in such tables; in the studies checked, an unresolved V gene covers under half of the shortfall, and the cause of the remainder is unknown. This sample gives about 79,000 clones in total; approximately 93% of them show up just once. The ten most abundant clones make up about 1.3% of the sample. This clone has only a few counts. Its antigen has not been determined. Per-base qualities were not stored, and no clone one base away is much larger. V sheds 2 bases and J sheds 7 bases, leaving 12 bases between their ends. CDR1 LNHDA and CDR2 SQIVND were looked up in the germline V gene (reference sequence). The CDR3 spans 14 residues, from the cysteine through the phenylalanine. Only the CDR3 portion is preserved as DNA: 42 bases, with reading frame beginning at the first base.

The chain employs TRBV19 and TRBJ1-5; the D gene is unclear. The clonotype originates from a woman aged 40 to 49 with lung cancer. The sequenced sample was PBMCs. The bases are TGTGCCAGTAGTATAACCGGGCAGCCCCAGCCCCAGCATTTT. Its translation is CASSITGQPQPQHF.